The clone carrying this TCR beta chain has at least ten counts. No antigen is known for it. The starting material, 2 million PBMCs stored at -80 C, gave rise to the unsorted libraries. The data are from a study of neurological immune-mediated disorders. CDR1 is DFQATT, CDR2 SNEGSKA, per germline (reference sequence). CDR3 length equals 14 residues. With 3 bases clipped from V and 2 bases from J, the junction kept 6 bases outside the gene matches. Overall study results and limits: Patients with HTLV-1-associated myelopathy had the highest level of TCR clonal expansion, whereas patients with multiple sclerosis had the lowest level, falling beneath the level found in healthy controls.

Per sequencing run, 15-18 subjects together gave over 170 million TCR-beta sequences. TCRdb re-derived calls from the 5' RACE reads in MiXCR, one entry per CDR3 protein. The table has approximately 37,000 distinct CDR3 sequences, 3.8% seen once. Material: PBMCs. The TCR originated in a man aged 30 to 45 with multiple sclerosis. This rearrangement joins TRBV20-1 to TRBJ2-7; 8 bases match TRBD2. CDR3 in DNA: TGCAGTGCTAGTGCCGGGGGGGCAGCCTACGAGCAGTACTTC. This codes for CSASAGGAAYEQYF.